These 4 T cell receptor beta chains originate from one sample sequenced in a study of T cells in Graves' hyperthyroidism and ophthalmopathy. The source material, RNA transcripts, was used to amplify TCR beta CDR3 regions. Using the HTBI primer set, a first-round RT-PCR was run on the TCR CDR3. TCRdb reanalysed the multiplex PCR reads using MiXCR and keeps one entry per CDR3 protein. The sample includes 490,000 or so distinct CDR3 sequences, over 45% of them seen just once. Input material: peripheral blood or thyroid tissue (not recorded which). The receptors originated from an adult woman with Graves' disease, either hyperthyroidism or ophthalmopathy (not recorded which).

This chain links TRBV25-1 with TRBJ2-5, with D maybe TRBD2 (5 bases). CDR3 size: 13 residues. V was shortened by 2 bases and J by 7 bases, with 11 bases between the two germline ends. The V gene's germline CDR1 is MGHDK and CDR2 SYGVNS. DNA of the CDR3: TGTGCCAGCAGTGAAACTAGTGAGGGGACCCAGTACTTC. Translated, it gives CASSETSEGTQYF. Based on the CDR3 plus reference TRBV25-1 and TRBJ2-5, the full variable domain is EADIYQTPRYLVIGTGKKITLECSQTMGHDKMYWYQQDPGMELHLIHYSYGVNSTEKGDLSSESTVSRIRTEHFPLTLESARPSHTSQYLCASSETSEGTQYFGPGTRLLVL.

This clonotype was seen ten or more times. The V and J genes are TRBV7-2 and TRBJ1-6; unclear D gene. CDR3 length: 14 residues. Between the trimmed V and J ends, which lost 5 bases and 6 bases, there was a span of 11 bases. Germline CDR1 SGHTA, CDR2 FQGNSA. The CDR3 region is CASSDTLGNSPLHF. The DNA for the CDR3 is TGTGCCAGCAGCGACACATTGGGTAATTCACCCCTCCACTTT.

The V and J genes are TRBV2 and TRBJ2-7, with 11 bases lining up with TRBD2. CDR1 and CDR2 (germline): SNHLY, FYNNEI. Trimming took 6 bases from V and 7 from J; bases not matched to a gene: 14. The CDR3 sequence is 16 residues long. Written as DNA, the CDR3 is TGTGCCAGCAGCGGGGGGCTAGCGGGGGGATTGGGGGAGCAGTACTTC. This translates into CASSGGLAGGLGEQYF.

The chain uses TRBV5-1 and TRBJ1-2; TRBD1 is a possible D gene (5 bases). This CDR3 is 16 amino acids long. V was clipped by 4 bases and J by 4 bases, with 20 bases between them. Germline V CDR1 and CDR2: SGHRS, YFSETQ. The CDR3 nucleotides read TGCGCCAGCAGCCAGGGTTTGGGGCGGCGGTTCTATGGCTACACCTTC. Its protein is CASSQGLGRRFYGYTF.